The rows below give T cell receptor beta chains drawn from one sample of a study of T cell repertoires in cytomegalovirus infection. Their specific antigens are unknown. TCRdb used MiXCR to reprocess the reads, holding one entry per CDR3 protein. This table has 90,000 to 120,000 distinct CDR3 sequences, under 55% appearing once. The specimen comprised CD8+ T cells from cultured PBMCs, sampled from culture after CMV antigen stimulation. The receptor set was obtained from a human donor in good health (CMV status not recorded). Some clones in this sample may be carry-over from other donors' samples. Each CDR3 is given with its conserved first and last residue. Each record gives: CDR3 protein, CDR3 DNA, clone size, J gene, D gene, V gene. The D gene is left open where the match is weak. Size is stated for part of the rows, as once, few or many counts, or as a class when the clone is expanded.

CSARGGYTYEQYF,TGCAGTGCTAGAGGGGGGTATACCTACGAGCAGTACTTC,few,TRBJ2-7,.,TRBV20-1
CASTGDNSYEQYF,TGTGCCAGCACCGGGGACAACTCCTACGAGCAGTACTTC,.,TRBJ2-7,.,TRBV9
CASSPRGLDYGYTF,TGTGCCAGCAGCCCAAGGGGGCTTGACTATGGCTACACCTTC,few,TRBJ1-2,TRBD1,TRBV14
CASSLSTQETQYF,TGTGCCAGCAGTTTAAGTACCCAAGAGACCCAGTACTTC,.,TRBJ2-5,.,TRBV12-3/TRBV12-4
CASSISGGGNEQFF,TGTGCCAGTAGTATTTCGGGGGGGGGCAATGAGCAGTTCTTC,few,TRBJ2-1,TRBD2,TRBV19
CASSPGTSGGPSTDTQYF,TGTGCCAGCAGCCCCGGGACTAGCGGGGGGCCATCCACAGATACGCAGTATTTT,.,TRBJ2-3,TRBD2,TRBV7-2
CASSQTTVYNEQFF,TGCGCCAGCAGCCAAACGACAGTTTACAATGAGCAGTTCTTC,.,TRBJ2-1,.,TRBV4-1
CASSRLADEQFF,TGTGCCAGCAGCCGCCTGGCGGATGAGCAGTTCTTC,.,TRBJ2-1,.,TRBV7-9
CASSLVATEQYF,TGTGCCAGCAGCTTAGTAGCAACCGAGCAGTACTTC,few,TRBJ2-7,.,TRBV7-2
CASSPRDRGAYNEQFF,TGTGCCAGCAGCCCACGCGACAGGGGCGCCTACAATGAGCAGTTCTTC,many,TRBJ2-1,TRBD1,TRBV7-2
CASSLAPFGTGQPQHF,TGTGCCAGCAGTTTAGCACCGTTCGGGACGGGTCAGCCCCAGCATTTT,once,TRBJ1-5,.,TRBV12-3/TRBV12-4